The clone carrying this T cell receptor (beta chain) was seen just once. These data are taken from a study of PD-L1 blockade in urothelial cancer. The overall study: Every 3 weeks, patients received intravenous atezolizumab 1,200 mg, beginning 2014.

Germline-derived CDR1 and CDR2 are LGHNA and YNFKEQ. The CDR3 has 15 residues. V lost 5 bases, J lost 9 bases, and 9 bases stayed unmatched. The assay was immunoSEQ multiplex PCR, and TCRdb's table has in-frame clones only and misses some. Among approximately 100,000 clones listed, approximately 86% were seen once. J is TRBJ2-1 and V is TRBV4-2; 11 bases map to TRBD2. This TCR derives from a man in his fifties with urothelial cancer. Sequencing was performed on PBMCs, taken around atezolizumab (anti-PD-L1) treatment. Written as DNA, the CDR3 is TGTGCCAGCAGCTCGGGCACTAGCGGGAGCTCTGAGCAGTTCTTC. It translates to CASSSGTSGSSEQFF.